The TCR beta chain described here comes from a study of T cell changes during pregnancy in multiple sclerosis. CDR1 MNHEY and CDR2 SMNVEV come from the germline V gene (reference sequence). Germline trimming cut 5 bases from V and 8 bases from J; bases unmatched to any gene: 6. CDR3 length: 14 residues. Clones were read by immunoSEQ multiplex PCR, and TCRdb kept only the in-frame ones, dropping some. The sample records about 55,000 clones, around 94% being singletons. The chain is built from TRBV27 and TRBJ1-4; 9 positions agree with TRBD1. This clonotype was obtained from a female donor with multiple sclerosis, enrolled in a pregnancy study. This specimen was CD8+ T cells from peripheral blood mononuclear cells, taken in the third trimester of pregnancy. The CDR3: CASSITGGREKLFF. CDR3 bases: TGTGCCAGCAGTATAACAGGGGGCAGAGAAAAACTGTTTTTT.